This TCR beta chain was identified during a study of memory CD4+ T cells and cytomegalovirus serostatus. The sort gate was single viable CD3+CD4+CD8-CD45RO+ cells for memory CD4+ T cells. From germline, CDR1 is SGHAT and CDR2 FQNNGV. This CDR3 comprises 12 residues. Trimming shortened V by 3 bases and J by 0 bases, and 3 bases separated the two germline ends. Clones were read by immunoSEQ multiplex PCR, and TCRdb kept only the in-frame ones, dropping some. The sample lists 58,000 or so clones, over 65% occurring once. The receptor was derived from an adult in good health and CMV-seropositive. Material for sequencing was memory CD4+ T cells from blood. The genes are TRBV11-2 and TRBJ2-7, with unresolved D. The CDR3 reads CASSFFSYEQYF. The CDR3 DNA sequence: TGTGCCAGCAGCTTTTTCTCCTACGAGCAGTACTTC.